The clone carrying this T cell receptor (beta chain) was recorded a few times. The antigen is undetermined. A heparinised blood draw that averaged around 100 mL was obtained once from each donor. Purity exceeded 98% in all sorted populations. The data were taken from a study of beta chain features in type 1 diabetes. Of the isolated RNA, all was reverse transcribed, and so the sequenced material was expressed TCRB transcripts. Sequenced by immunoSEQ multiplex PCR; TCRdb stores in-frame clones only, minus some. The sample consists of about half a million clones, over 10% of them appearing once. Trimming stripped 0 bases from V and 7 bases from J, with 15 bases between. The CDR3 spans 15 residues. Study-wide points: Patients with Type 1 diabetes showed moderately but significantly shorter TCRB CDR3s in all four CD4+ subsets.

The V gene is TRBV23-1, the J gene TRBJ1-2; no clear D. TRBV23-1 carries the ORF label, with uncertain function. Sequencing input: naive CD4+ T cells from blood. This TCR was recovered from a woman aged 18-29 years in good health. The CDR3 is CASSQSEFLGCGYTF. The CDR3 DNA is TGCGCCAGCAGTCAATCGGAATTCCTAGGATGTGGCTACACCTTC.